Sequencing of this T cell receptor beta chain was carried out in a study of early T cells in non-severe SARS-CoV-2 infection. This clonotype was detected many times. J gave up 7 bases and V 4 bases, and 13 bases lay outside the gene matches. There are 16 residues in the CDR3. In germline, CDR1 is SGHRS, CDR2 YFSETQ. TCRdb reprocessed the 5' RACE reads with MiXCR, giving one entry per CDR3 protein. The table lists tens of thousands of distinct CDR3 sequences, roughly an eighth of them singletons. The receptor was isolated from an adult who was a healthcare worker with PCR-confirmed SARS-CoV-2 infection or an uninfected control (not recorded which). Sequenced input: whole blood. This rearrangement joins TRBV5-1 to TRBJ1-4; TRBD1 aligns across 7 bases. CDR3 sequence reads: CASSPASGTAREKLFF. DNA for the CDR3: TGCGCCAGCAGCCCCGCCTCCGGGACAGCTCGTGAAAAACTGTTTTTT.